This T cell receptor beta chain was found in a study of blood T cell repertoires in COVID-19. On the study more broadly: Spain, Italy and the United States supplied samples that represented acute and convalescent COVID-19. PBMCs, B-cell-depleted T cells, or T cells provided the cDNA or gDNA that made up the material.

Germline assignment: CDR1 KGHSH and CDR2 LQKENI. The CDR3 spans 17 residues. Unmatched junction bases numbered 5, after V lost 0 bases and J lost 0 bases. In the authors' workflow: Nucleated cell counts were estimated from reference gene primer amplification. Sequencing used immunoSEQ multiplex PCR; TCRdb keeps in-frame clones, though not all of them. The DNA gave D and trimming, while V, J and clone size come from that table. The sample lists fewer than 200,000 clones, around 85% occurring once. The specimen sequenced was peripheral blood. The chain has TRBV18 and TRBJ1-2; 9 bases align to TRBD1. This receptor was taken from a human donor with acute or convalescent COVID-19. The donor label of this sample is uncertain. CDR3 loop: CASSPPRDREANYGYTF. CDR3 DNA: TGTGCCAGCTCACCACCCCGGGACAGGGAGGCTAACTATGGCTACACCTTC.